This T cell receptor beta chain originates from a study of CD8 T cells in Susac syndrome (dated by TCRdb to 2018 to 2020). Background on the whole study: Whether CD8+ T cell activation and differentiation in Susac syndrome was antigen driven was tested using repertoire sequencing.

General conclusions and limits of the study: The number of individuals in the TCR sequencing and HLA analysis was acknowledged as relatively small.

At the junction V is shortened by 1 base and J by 2 bases, with 13 bases in between. The germline V gene encodes CDR1 SGHKS and CDR2 YYEKEE (reference sequence). There are 16 amino acids in the CDR3, from cysteine to phenylalanine inclusive. Only the CDR3 portion is preserved as DNA: 48 bases, with reading frame beginning at the first base. High-throughput TCR beta sequencing profiled peripheral blood CD8+ and CD4+ T cells from healthy donors, Susac syndrome patients and multiple sclerosis patients. Multiple sclerosis controls were treatment-naive patients with stable or active relapsing-remitting disease fulfilling revised McDonald criteria. Bulk CD8+ and CD4+ T cells were purified by magnetic negative isolation, whereas CD8+ TEMRA cells were enriched by FACS. Blood was drawn into EDTA tubes, processed within 24 hours, and PBMCs were isolated by density gradient centrifugation. PBMCs intended for TCR sequencing were frozen in liquid nitrogen and were later thawed in a 37 degrees C water bath. Purity of sorted or isolated CD4+, CD8+ and CD8+ TEMRA cells was at least 90%.

RNA was extracted with the RNeasy kit and roughly 0.45 to 1 ug was reverse transcribed using random hexamers. TCR beta CDR3 regions were amplified with the immunoSEQ multiplex PCR assay covering 54 Vbeta and 13 Jbeta segments. PCR amplification bias was corrected by using a synthetic template baseline for primer optimization and computational correction. In the source study's methods: Only productive sequences were kept, with reads annotated to V, D and J genes according to IMGT and analyzed in immunoSEQ Analyzer. To calculate clonality, Shannon entropy was normalized by log2 of the number of productive unique sequences and then subtracted from one. For each patient and control, public and private clones were evaluated among the 100 most prevalent clones. Clones were defined as Susac-specific when absent from the healthy and MS cohorts, from approximately 1,100 published viral clones and from other ImmuneACCESS disease sequences. TCRdb reanalyzed the raw reads on its own, using fastp at Q25 for trimming and MiXCR for clone calling, and kept in-frame beta chains. One record per CDR3 amino acid sequence lists the most common genes and DNA. Here the V and J calls rest on TCRdb's processing, not on the authors' analysis. Across this sample there are around 280,000 distinct CDR3 sequences, with just over 90% seen only once. The ten largest clones capture less than 0.08% of the sample.

Regarding this clonotype: Its antigen remains unidentified. No base-level quality is on record; no much larger clone is a single base apart.

The sequencing sample was made of CD4+ T cells from PBMCs. The chain joins TRBV5-5 to TRBJ1-5; TRBD1 is a possible D gene, resting on 6 matching bases. The clonotype was recovered from a human donor with multiple sclerosis. The DNA reads as follows: TGTGCCAGCAGCTTGCCCACAGGGACGGGCAATCAGCCCCAGCATTTT. Translation gives CASSLPTGTGNQPQHF.